This T cell receptor beta chain originates from a study of blood T cell repertoires in COVID-19. Study-level information: COVID-19 samples collected from the United States, Italy and Spain covered acute and convalescent phases.

This clone showed up just a few times. CDR1 is MDHEN, CDR2 SYDVKM, per germline. The CDR3 has 12 residues. V lost 6 bases, J lost 8 bases, and 13 bases lay in between. Clones were read by immunoSEQ multiplex PCR, and TCRdb kept only the in-frame ones, dropping some. This sample has 150,000 or so clones, with 84% found just once. The receptor's source is a woman aged 45-60 years with acute or convalescent COVID-19. Input material: peripheral blood. The chain couples TRBV28 to TRBJ1-1; no clear D gene. CDR3 protein: CASRVRGKEAFF. The CDR3 DNA is TGTGCCAGCAGAGTTAGAGGGAAGGAAGCTTTCTTT.